These 29 T cell receptor beta chains share one sample of origin, sequenced in a study of T cell responses to AZD1222 COVID-19 vaccine. The repertoire was sequenced with immunoSEQ multiplex PCR; TCRdb's copy has only in-frame clones and lacks some. The data show some 130,000 clones, roughly 88% seen once. Sequencing used peripheral blood, obtained 28 days after the second AZD1222 dose. The receptors here all came from an adult who received the AZD1222 COVID-19 vaccine.

The chain employs TRBV15 and TRBJ1-1; D unclear. The CDR3 sequence is 15 residues long. Germline-derived CDR1 and CDR2 are LNHNV and YYDKDF (reference sequence). V lost 0 bases, J lost 6 bases, and 14 bases lay in between. In DNA, the CDR3 is TGTGCCACCAGCAGAGATCCAGGCGTTGACTCTGAAGCTTTCTTT. The encoded protein is CATSRDPGVDSEAFF.

The chain has TRBV10-3 and TRBJ1-2, with no clear D. Germline V gene lookup returns CDR1 ENHRY and CDR2 SYGVKD. V shed 0 bases and J shed 5 bases, with 4 bases lying between them. The CDR3 runs 12 residues. DNA of the CDR3: TGTGCCATCAGTGAGTCAAGTTATGGCTACACCTTC. Translation gives CAISESSYGYTF.

The chain joins TRBV9 to TRBJ2-2; either TRBD1 or TRBD2 may supply D (5 bases each). This CDR3 comprises 14 residues. Germline loops: CDR1 SGDLS, CDR2 YYNGEE. V shed 0 bases and J shed 3 bases, with 6 bases lying between them. CDR3 region: CASSVGGYTGELFF. The CDR3 DNA reads as TGTGCCAGCAGCGTAGGGGGGTACACCGGGGAGCTGTTTTTT. The entire variable domain, with the rest obtained from reference TRBV9 and TRBJ2-2, is as follows: DSGVTQTPKHLITATGQRVTLRCSPRSGDLSVYWYQQSLDQGLQFLIQYYNGEERAKGNILERFSAQQFPDLHSELNLSSLELGDSALYFCASSVGGYTGELFFGEGSRLTVL.

V and J are TRBV9 and TRBJ2-4; TRBD1 aligns across 7 bases. The CDR3 length is 12 residues. With 3 bases clipped from V and 8 bases from J, the junction kept 2 bases outside the gene matches. Germline CDR1 and CDR2: SGDLS and YYNGEE. CDR3 nucleotides: TGTGCCAGCAGCGGCACAGGGGACATTCAGTACTTC. Translation gives CASSGTGDIQYF.

The rearrangement links TRBV30 to TRBJ2-1; 8 bases are a match to TRBD2. Germline V gene lookup returns CDR1 GTSNPN and CDR2 SVGIG (reference sequence). With V trimmed by 3 bases and J by 9 bases, 4 bases remained unmatched. The CDR3 spans 12 residues. CDR3 nucleotide sequence: TGTGCCTGGAGCGGGGGGGCGGGTGAGCAGTTCTTC. Its protein product is CAWSGGAGEQFF. The full variable domain, in which reference TRBV30 and TRBJ2-1 provide the parts outside the CDR3, is SQTIHQWPATLVQPVGSPLSLECTVEGTSNPNLYWYRQAAGRGLQLLFYSVGIGQISSEVPQNLSASRPQDRQFILSSKKLLLSDSGFYLCAWSGGAGEQFFGPGTRLTVL.

V and J are TRBV2 and TRBJ1-3, with a weak D call TRBD1 (5 bases). The length of the CDR3 is 14 residues. Germline loops: CDR1 SNHLY, CDR2 FYNNEI. The ends were cut back, 11 bases at V and 0 bases at J, with 14 bases in the middle. The CDR3, as DNA: TGTGCCGCCCAGGGTGCGAGCTCTGGAAACACCATATATTTT. Encoded protein: CAAQGASSGNTIYF.

This chain joins TRBV5-4 and TRBJ1-1; D is unresolved. The CDR3 consists of 13 residues. With 0 bases removed from V and 5 bases from J, the gap between germline ends came to 8 bases. Germline values: CDR1 SGHNT, CDR2 YYREEE (reference sequence). The CDR3: CASSLAMVTEAFF. The CDR3 DNA is TGTGCCAGCAGCTTGGCCATGGTAACTGAAGCTTTCTTT.

This rearrangement joins TRBV2 to TRBJ1-2; D is ambiguous. The germline V and J ends were trimmed by 3 bases and 6 bases, with 8 bases remaining between them. The CDR3 is 12 amino acids. Germline V lookup: CDR1 SNHLY, CDR2 FYNNEI. CDR3 region: CASSDPGDGYTF. Here the CDR3 DNA reads TGTGCCAGCAGTGACCCGGGTGATGGCTACACCTTC. Drawing the rest from reference TRBV2 and TRBJ1-2, the complete variable domain is EPEVTQTPSHQVTQMGQEVILRCVPISNHLYFYWYRQILGQKVEFLVSFYNNEISEKSEIFDDQFSVERPDGSNFTLKIRSTKLEDSAMYFCASSDPGDGYTFGSGTRLTVV.

This chain joins TRBV2 and TRBJ1-5, with D perhaps matching TRBD1 (5 bases). Germline-derived CDR1 and CDR2 are SNHLY and FYNNEI. The CDR3 has 14 residues. V lost 5 bases and J lost 4, with 12 bases in between. This chain's CDR3 is CASSRGSANQPQHF. Here the CDR3 DNA reads TGTGCCAGCAGTAGGGGCAGCGCGAATCAGCCCCAGCATTTT. Supplemented by reference TRBV2 and TRBJ1-5, the full variable domain reads EPEVTQTPSHQVTQMGQEVILRCVPISNHLYFYWYRQILGQKVEFLVSFYNNEISEKSEIFDDQFSVERPDGSNFTLKIRSTKLEDSAMYFCASSRGSANQPQHFGDGTRLSIL.

V usage is TRBV30 and J usage is TRBJ1-5; D unclear. The CDR3 is 13 amino acids. The V and J ends lost 0 bases and 4 bases respectively, with 7 bases between them. Germline V gene data show CDR1 as GTSNPN and CDR2 as SVGIG (reference sequence). CDR3 DNA: TGTGCCTGGAGTGTAGCCCCGAATCAGCCCCAGCATTTT. It translates to CAWSVAPNQPQHF.

The J gene is TRBJ2-1, the V gene TRBV11-2; 8 nucleotides agree with TRBD2. CDR3 size: 16 residues. V shed 3 bases, J shed 4 bases, and the junction held 8 bases outside the gene matches. Germline CDR1 reads SGHAT; CDR2 reads FQNNGV. In DNA, the CDR3 is TGTGCCAGCAGCTTTTTAAGCGGGAGTATTTACAATGAGCAGTTCTTC. Protein product: CASSFLSGSIYNEQFF.

This chain links TRBV27 with TRBJ1-2, with D possibly matching TRBD1 (5 bases). There are 15 residues in the CDR3. The germline CDR1 and CDR2 sequences are MNHEY and SMNVEV (reference sequence). V shed 5 bases and J shed 2 bases, with 15 bases lying between them. CDR3: CASSGTGRRNYGYTF. The CDR3 DNA reads as TGTGCCAGCAGTGGTACAGGACGACGAAACTATGGCTACACCTTC.

The J gene is TRBJ1-1, the V gene TRBV7-8, with 9 nucleotides matching TRBD1. The length of the CDR3 is 15 residues. CDR1 and CDR2 from the germline V gene are SGHVS and FQNEAQ. J lost 5 bases, V lost 5 bases, and 9 bases had no gene match. CDR3 region: CASSILQGAGTEAFF. DNA of the CDR3: TGTGCCAGCAGCATACTACAGGGGGCGGGGACTGAAGCTTTCTTT.

V is TRBV7-9 and J is TRBJ1-6; TRBD1 might be the D (5 bases). Germline CDR1 reads SEHNR; CDR2 reads FQNEAQ (reference sequence). The CDR3 is 13 amino acids. V was trimmed by 2 bases and J by 8 bases, leaving 7 bases between them. The CDR3 sequence is CASSLQGDSPLHF. The CDR3 DNA is TGTGCCAGCAGCTTACAGGGAGATTCACCCCTCCACTTT.

This chain links TRBV19 with TRBJ2-1; tentatively, D is TRBD1 or TRBD2 (5 bases each). This CDR3 has 18 residues. CDR1 is LNHDA and CDR2 is SQIVND in the germline V gene (reference sequence). V was shortened by 7 bases and J by 3 bases, with 25 bases between the two germline ends. CDR3 sequence: CASKSAVGTDGVYNEQFF. CDR3 nucleotides: TGTGCCAGTAAGTCAGCGGTGGGGACCGATGGGGTCTACAATGAGCAGTTCTTC.

CDR3 coding DNA: TGTGCCAGCAGCTCAAGCGAGACGTACTCCGGGACTGCCTATGGCTACACCTTC. This translates into CASSSSETYSGTAYGYTF. The rearrangement joins TRBV9 to TRBJ1-2, with a possible D match to TRBD1 (5 bases). In germline, CDR1 is SGDLS, CDR2 YYNGEE. There are 18 residues in the CDR3. Trimming removed 4 bases at V and 4 bases at J, with 26 bases between. Supplemented by reference TRBV9 and TRBJ1-2, the full variable domain reads DSGVTQTPKHLITATGQRVTLRCSPRSGDLSVYWYQQSLDQGLQFLIQYYNGEERAKGNILERFSAQQFPDLHSELNLSSLELGDSALYFCASSSSETYSGTAYGYTFGSGTRLTVV.

The chain has TRBV10-1 and TRBJ2-7; D is ambiguous. Germline loops: CDR1 WNHNN, CDR2 SYGVQD (reference sequence). The V and J ends lost 3 bases and 2 bases respectively, with 14 bases between them. This CDR3 comprises 15 residues. DNA of the CDR3: TGCGCCAGCAGTGACACTGAAGGGCCTACCTACGAGCAGTACTTC. The encoded protein is CASSDTEGPTYEQYF.

The chain employs TRBV5-1 and TRBJ1-4; tentatively, D is TRBD1 (5 bases). The CDR3 extends over 15 amino acids. Germline V gives CDR1 SGHRS, CDR2 YFSETQ. V lost 0 bases and J lost 2, with 8 bases in between. The CDR3 bases are TGCGCCAGCAGCTTGGGGCAGGGCACTAATGAAAAACTGTTTTTT. Translating gives CASSLGQGTNEKLFF.

The chain links TRBV18 to TRBJ2-5; the D is unclear. V dropped 6 bases and J dropped 4 bases, with 18 bases sitting between them. The CDR3 runs to 15 residues. Germline V gives CDR1 KGHSH, CDR2 LQKENI. CDR3 amino acids: CASSIPGPARETQYF. Here the CDR3 DNA reads TGTGCCAGCTCTATTCCGGGCCCCGCGAGAGAGACCCAGTACTTC.

The chain employs TRBV11-2 and TRBJ2-3, with 7 bases matching TRBD1. The CDR3 covers 15 residues. In germline, CDR1 is SGHAT, CDR2 FQNNGV. V shed 5 bases and J 0 bases; nucleotides not matched to a gene: 5. DNA for the CDR3: TGTGCCAGCAGCCCCGGGACAGCTAGCACAGATACGCAGTATTTT. Translating gives CASSPGTASTDTQYF.

The chain recombines TRBV19 with TRBJ2-7; no definite D call. V was cut by 3 bases and J by 0 bases, with 6 bases left in between. This CDR3 region has 13 residues. Germline V CDR1 and CDR2: LNHDA, SQIVND (reference sequence). Written as DNA, the CDR3 is TGTGCCAGTAGTATGCAGGCCTCCTACGAGCAGTACTTC. This encodes CASSMQASYEQYF.

The CDR3 bases are TGTGCCAGCAGTGATATTGGCAGGGCGAACCCCGAGAACACCGGGGAGCTGTTTTTT. Its translation is CASSDIGRANPENTGELFF. This chain links TRBV6-1 with TRBJ2-2; D perhaps matches TRBD1 (5 bases). This CDR3 contains 19 residues. Germline loops: CDR1 MNHNS, CDR2 SASEGT. V lost 3 bases and J lost 1, with 21 bases in between.

This chain connects TRBV7-6 to TRBJ2-7; 10 bases fit TRBD2. Trimming at V came to 1 base and at J to 6 bases, leaving 6 bases not matched to a gene. The CDR3 loop spans 15 amino acids. Germline CDR1 SGHVS, CDR2 FNYEAQ. The CDR3 DNA follows: TGTGCCAGCAGCTTAGAAAGCGGGAGGGCTTCCGAGCAGTACTTC. It codes for CASSLESGRASEQYF.

V usage is TRBV6-5 and J usage is TRBJ1-4; 7 nucleotides align to TRBD1. The trim removed 5 bases at V and 14 bases at J, leaving 17 bases unmatched. Per the germline V gene, CDR1 is MNHEY and CDR2 is SVGAGI. This CDR3 contains 15 residues. CDR3 sequence reads: CASSNRQGHPGGLFF. The CDR3 nucleotides are TGTGCCAGCAGTAACCGACAGGGTCATCCCGGCGGCCTGTTTTTT.

The chain couples TRBV3-1 (or the pseudogene TRBV3-2) to TRBJ2-7, with TRBD2 matching 14 bases. Germline V gene data show CDR1 as LGHDT and CDR2 as YNNKEL (reference sequence). The CDR3 loop spans 15 amino acids. V trimming: 3 bases; J trimming: 5 bases; junction bases outside the gene matches: 3. The CDR3 loop reads CASSQGTSGRNEQYF. The CDR3 DNA reads TGTGCCAGCAGCCAGGGGACTAGCGGGAGAAACGAGCAGTACTTC.

This chain joins TRBV5-5 and TRBJ1-3; the D is unclear. This CDR3 region has 18 residues. Germline V gene sequence: CDR1 SGHKS, CDR2 YYEKEE (reference sequence). The V end was cut by 0 bases, the J end by 2 bases, with 18 bases between. The CDR3 loop is CASSLVVWETGPGNTIYF. The CDR3 coding sequence is TGTGCCAGCAGCTTGGTAGTCTGGGAAACCGGACCTGGAAACACCATATATTTT.

The genes are TRBV15 and TRBJ2-2, with a tentative D call TRBD2 (6 bases). Germline-derived CDR1 and CDR2 are LNHNV and YYDKDF (reference sequence). This CDR3 is built from 13 residues. The germline V and J ends were trimmed by 6 bases and 5 bases, with 10 bases remaining between them. CDR3 in amino acids: CATRWGDTGELFF. CDR3 coding DNA: TGTGCCACCAGATGGGGGGATACCGGGGAGCTGTTTTTT.

The V and J genes are TRBV29-1 and TRBJ2-1, with TRBD2 matching 10 bases. There are 16 residues in the CDR3. CDR1 SQVTM and CDR2 ANQGSEA come from the germline V gene. J was trimmed by 1 base and V by 1 base; bases with no gene match: 4. The CDR3 here is CSVEVSGLASYNEQFF. The CDR3 DNA is TGCAGCGTTGAAGTATCGGGACTAGCGTCCTACAATGAGCAGTTCTTC.

The rearrangement joins TRBV4-1 to TRBJ1-4, with D maybe TRBD1 (5 bases). CDR3 length: 16 amino acids. Trimming shortened V by 4 bases and J by 1 base, and 13 bases separated the two germline ends. Germline loops: CDR1 MGHRA, CDR2 YSYEKL. The CDR3 DNA reads TGCGCCAGCAGCCGGGAGAACGGGGGAACTAATGAAAAACTGTTTTTT. Protein sequence: CASSRENGGTNEKLFF.